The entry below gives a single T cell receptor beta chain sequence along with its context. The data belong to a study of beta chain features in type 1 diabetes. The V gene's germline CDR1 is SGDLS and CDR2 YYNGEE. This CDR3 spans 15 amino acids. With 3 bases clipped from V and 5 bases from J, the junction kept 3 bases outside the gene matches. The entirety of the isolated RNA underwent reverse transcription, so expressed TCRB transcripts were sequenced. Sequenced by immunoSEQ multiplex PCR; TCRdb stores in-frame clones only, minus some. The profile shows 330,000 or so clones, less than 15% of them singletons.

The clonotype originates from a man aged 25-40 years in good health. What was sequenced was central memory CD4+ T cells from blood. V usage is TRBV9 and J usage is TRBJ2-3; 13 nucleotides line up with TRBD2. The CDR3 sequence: CASSGTSGGLDTQYF. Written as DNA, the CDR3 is TGTGCCAGCAGCGGGACTAGCGGGGGTTTAGATACGCAGTATTTT.